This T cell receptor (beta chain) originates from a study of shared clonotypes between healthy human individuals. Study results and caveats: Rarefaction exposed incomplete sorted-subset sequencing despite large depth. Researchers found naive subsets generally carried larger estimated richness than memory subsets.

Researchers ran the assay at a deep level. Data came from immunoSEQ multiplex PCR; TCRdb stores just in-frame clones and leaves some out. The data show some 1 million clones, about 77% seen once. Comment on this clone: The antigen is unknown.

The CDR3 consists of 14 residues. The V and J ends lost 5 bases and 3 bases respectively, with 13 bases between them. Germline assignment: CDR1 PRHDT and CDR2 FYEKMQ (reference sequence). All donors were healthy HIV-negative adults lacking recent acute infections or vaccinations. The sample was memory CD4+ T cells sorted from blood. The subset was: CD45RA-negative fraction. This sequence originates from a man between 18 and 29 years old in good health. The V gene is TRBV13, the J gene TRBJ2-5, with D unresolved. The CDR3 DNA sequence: TGTGCCAGCAGCCGCCGGGTCATGAAAGAGACCCAGTACTTC. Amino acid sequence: CASSRRVMKETQYF.